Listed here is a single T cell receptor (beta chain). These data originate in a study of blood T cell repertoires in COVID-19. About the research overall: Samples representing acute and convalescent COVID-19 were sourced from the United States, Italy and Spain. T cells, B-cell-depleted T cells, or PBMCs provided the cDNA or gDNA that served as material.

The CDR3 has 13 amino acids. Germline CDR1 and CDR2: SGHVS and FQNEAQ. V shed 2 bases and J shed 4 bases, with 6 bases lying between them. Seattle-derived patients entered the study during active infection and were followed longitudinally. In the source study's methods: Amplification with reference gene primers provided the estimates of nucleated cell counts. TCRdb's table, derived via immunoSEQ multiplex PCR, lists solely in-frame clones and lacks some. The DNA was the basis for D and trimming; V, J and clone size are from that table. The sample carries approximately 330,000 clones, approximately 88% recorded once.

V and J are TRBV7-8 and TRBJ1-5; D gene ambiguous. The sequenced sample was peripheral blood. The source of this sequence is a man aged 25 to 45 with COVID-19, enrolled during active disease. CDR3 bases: TGTGCCAGCAGCTTAAGCGGTAATCAGCCCCAGCATTTT. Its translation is CASSLSGNQPQHF.